A single sample is the source of the 20 T cell receptor beta chains below, sequenced in a study of OX40 agonist ivuxolimab in advanced cancers. TCRdb keeps only in-frame clones here, not all; method: immunoSEQ multiplex PCR. Here the sample spans about 81,000 clones, about 86% being singletons. The source was CD4+ or CD8+ T cells sorted from blood, collected in a trial of the OX40 agonist ivuxolimab. Every receptor here comes from an adult with an advanced solid tumor such as melanoma, head and neck, liver or kidney cancer.

The chain recombines TRBV27 with TRBJ2-1; 9 bases line up with TRBD2. The CDR3 sequence is 16 residues long. V lost 5 bases and J lost 4; bases outside the gene matches: 9. Germline CDR1 MNHEY, CDR2 SMNVEV (reference sequence). The CDR3 nucleotides are TGTGCCAGCAGTAATCGGGGGACTAGCCCTTACAATGAGCAGTTCTTC. This encodes CASSNRGTSPYNEQFF.

The rearrangement links TRBV6-1 to TRBJ1-3; D is ambiguous. Germline CDR1 is MNHNS and CDR2 is SASEGT. Trimming removed 8 bases from V and 0 bases from J, with 11 bases in between. The CDR3 sequence is 14 residues long. The CDR3 reads CASYVRSSGNTIYF. DNA of the CDR3: TGTGCCAGCTACGTCCGTAGCTCTGGAAACACCATATATTTT.

The CDR3 sequence: CASSLDGYGYTF. The CDR3 coding sequence is TGTGCCAGCAGCTTGGATGGCTATGGCTACACCTTC. The chain combines TRBV5-4 with TRBJ1-2, with D unresolved. Germline loops: CDR1 SGHNT, CDR2 YYREEE (reference sequence). Trimming shortened V by 0 bases and J by 4 bases, and 4 bases separated the two germline ends. The CDR3 is 12 amino acids.

The chain uses TRBV5-1 and TRBJ2-1; 10 bases map to TRBD2. CDR1 and CDR2 from the germline V gene are SGHRS and YFSETQ. V lost 3 bases and J lost 5; bases outside the gene matches: 2. The CDR3 sequence is 14 residues long. The CDR3 DNA is TGCGCCAGCAGCTGGACTAGCGGAGACAATGAGCAGTTCTTC. Residues: CASSWTSGDNEQFF.

This clone appeared a single time. The chain uses TRBV18 and TRBJ2-7; possibly TRBD2 for D (5 bases). The ends were cut back, 3 bases at V and 9 bases at J, with 15 bases in the middle. CDR1 KGHSH and CDR2 LQKENI come from the germline V gene. The CDR3 sequence is 13 residues long. The CDR3: CASSPRTLEGQYF. The CDR3 nucleotides are TGTGCCAGCTCACCCCGGACCCTAGAGGGGCAGTACTTC.

The chain has TRBV6-5 and TRBJ1-1, with D perhaps TRBD1 (6 bases). V lost 0 bases to trimming and J lost 2 bases, with 10 bases between them. The CDR3 is made up of 15 amino acids. Germline V gene sequence: CDR1 MNHEY, CDR2 SVGAGI. The CDR3 coding sequence is TGTGCCAGCAGTTACTCGTCCGGGGGCAACACTGAAGCTTTCTTT. Amino acid sequence: CASSYSSGGNTEAFF.

The gene calls are TRBV28 and TRBJ2-7; either TRBD1 or TRBD2 may supply D (5 bases each). Trimming stripped 6 bases from V and 6 bases from J, with 15 bases between. Germline CDR1 MDHEN, CDR2 SYDVKM. This CDR3 contains 13 residues. For the CDR3, the DNA is TGTGCCAGCAGGGAGGTTGTAGGGGCCGAGCAGTACTTC. The encoded protein is CASREVVGAEQYF.

The rearrangement uses TRBV13 and TRBJ2-3; D remains ambiguous. Germline-derived CDR1 and CDR2 are PRHDT and FYEKMQ (reference sequence). Trimming left V 5 bases short and J 0 bases short, with 9 bases between. The CDR3 length is 14 residues. The DNA of the CDR3 is TGTGCCAGCAGCCAGACCCATAGCACAGATACGCAGTATTTT. Protein: CASSQTHSTDTQYF. The full variable domain, in which reference TRBV13 and TRBJ2-3 provide the parts outside the CDR3, is AAGVIQSPRHLIKEKRETATLKCYPIPRHDTVYWYQQGPGQDPQFLISFYEKMQSDKGSIPDRFSAQQFSDYHSELNMSSLELGDSALYFCASSQTHSTDTQYFGPGTRLTVL.

V gene TRBV28 combines with J gene TRBJ1-2, with 7 bases identical to TRBD1. The ends lost 4 bases at V and 0 bases at J; junction bases unmatched: 14. Germline V CDR1 and CDR2: MDHEN, SYDVKM. This CDR3 is built from 18 residues. DNA for the CDR3: TGTGCCAGCAGTTCCTACACAACTAGGGACAGACCTAACTATGGCTACACCTTC. Amino acids: CASSSYTTRDRPNYGYTF.

The chain uses TRBV5-7 and TRBJ1-1; maybe TRBD1 (5 bases). TRBV5-7 counts as an open reading frame of uncertain function. The CDR3 has 15 amino acids. Trimming cost V 3 bases and J 1 base, with 13 bases left between them. The CDR3 coding sequence is TGTGCCAGCAGCTCTTGGGCGGGGGGGAACACTGAAGCTTTCTTT. Translated, it gives CASSSWAGGNTEAFF.

This chain uses TRBV2 with TRBJ1-5; TRBD1 might be the D (5 bases). The germline V and J ends were trimmed by 8 bases and 4 bases, with 12 bases remaining between them. Per germline, CDR1 SNHLY and CDR2 FYNNEI. The CDR3 spans 13 residues. The CDR3 loop is CASRAGGNQPQHF. DNA for the CDR3: TGTGCCAGCCGCGCGGGGGGGAATCAGCCCCAGCATTTT.

V usage is TRBV9 and J usage is TRBJ2-5; 15 bases are shared with TRBD2. V lost 4 bases to trimming and J lost 5 bases; unmatched junction nucleotides: 9. CDR3 size: 17 residues. The germline V gene encodes CDR1 SGDLS and CDR2 YYNGEE. CDR3 sequence: CASSLGLAGGPGETQYF. The CDR3 coding sequence is TGTGCCAGCAGCCTTGGACTAGCGGGAGGGCCGGGCGAGACCCAGTACTTC.

V is TRBV7-9 and J is TRBJ2-3, with D possibly TRBD2 on 6 matching bases. The CDR3 covers 14 residues. Trimming took off 2 bases at V and 6 bases at J, with 12 bases between the two ends. The V gene's germline CDR1 is SEHNR and CDR2 FQNEAQ (reference sequence). The CDR3 DNA is TGTGCCAGCAGCTTATCCCCAGGGAGGGATACGCAGTATTTT. This sequence encodes CASSLSPGRDTQYF.

This chain links TRBV19 with TRBJ2-1; no clear D. V shed 4 bases and J shed 6 bases, with 16 bases lying between them. This CDR3 has 15 residues. CDR1 and CDR2 from the germline V gene are LNHDA and SQIVND (reference sequence). The CDR3 protein is CASSTLSSPLNEQFF. CDR3 nucleotide sequence: TGTGCCAGTAGTACTCTGAGTAGCCCCCTCAATGAGCAGTTCTTC.

The rearrangement links TRBV7-8 to TRBJ2-7; 10 nucleotides match TRBD2. Germline CDR1 is SGHVS and CDR2 is FQNEAQ. This CDR3 has 18 residues. The V and J ends lost 5 bases and 0 bases, in that order; junction bases with no gene match: 13. CDR3 protein: CASSPGGAGGTSSYEQYF. CDR3 in DNA: TGTGCCAGCAGCCCGGGGGGAGCGGGAGGGACAAGCTCCTACGAGCAGTACTTC.

The chain is built from TRBV5-4 and TRBJ1-2, with TRBD1 as a possible D gene (6 bases). This CDR3 has 14 residues. The V end was cut by 3 bases, the J end by 7 bases, with 16 bases between. Germline V lookup: CDR1 SGHNT, CDR2 YYREEE (reference sequence). The DNA for the CDR3 is TGTGCCAGCAGCTCGGGACACTTCCCTACTGGCTACACCTTC. This codes for CASSSGHFPTGYTF.

The chain has TRBV6-5 and TRBJ1-5; D is ambiguous. The CDR3 contains 14 residues. Per the germline V gene, CDR1 is MNHEY and CDR2 is SVGAGI. The V gene lost 4 bases and the J gene lost 3 bases, with 10 bases spanning the gap. The CDR3, as DNA: TGTGCCAGCAGTTCTTACAGTGCCAATCAGCCCCAGCATTTT. Translating gives CASSSYSANQPQHF.

J is TRBJ1-2 and V is TRBV28, with D perhaps matching TRBD1 (6 bases). V was pared by 5 bases and J by 2 bases, with 18 bases between. The germline gives CDR1 MDHEN, CDR2 SYDVKM. This CDR3 has 16 amino acids. In nucleotides, the CDR3 is TGTGCCAGCAGTCCCTATCCGGGGGCGGGCAACTATGGCTACACCTTC. Protein sequence: CASSPYPGAGNYGYTF.

The V call is TRBV18, the J call TRBJ1-1; no definite D call. The CDR3 covers 14 residues. The germline V gene has CDR1 KGHSH and CDR2 LQKENI. Deletions cut 3 bases from V and 4 bases from J, with 12 bases between. CDR3 in DNA: TGTGCCAGCTCACCCATTTCCGATTTCACTGAAGCTTTCTTT. It is translated as CASSPISDFTEAFF.

The chain joins TRBV4-1 to TRBJ2-1; D remains ambiguous. The CDR3 has 16 residues. The germline V and J ends were trimmed by 0 bases and 0 bases, with 9 bases remaining between them. The germline CDR1 and CDR2 sequences are MGHRA and YSYEKL. The CDR3 is CASSQDRRSSYNEQFF. The DNA for the CDR3 is TGCGCCAGCAGCCAAGATCGCAGGAGCTCCTACAATGAGCAGTTCTTC.